This T cell receptor beta chain was found in a study of CD8 T cells in Susac syndrome. RNA totalling 0.5 to 1 ug underwent reverse transcription with random hexamers. TCRdb analysed the immunoSEQ multiplex PCR reads with MiXCR anew, one entry per CDR3 protein. This table holds around 200,000 distinct CDR3 sequences, around 90% found once. CDR1 is SEHNR, CDR2 FQNEAQ, per germline (reference sequence). The CDR3 has 16 residues. The junction had 4 bases not matched to a gene; V was cut back by 1 base and J by 2 bases. Sequencing targeted TCR beta in blood CD8+ and CD4+ T cells. Stable or active relapsing-remitting multiple sclerosis, untreated and meeting revised McDonald criteria, defined the controls.

The sample comprised CD8+ T cells from PBMCs. This sequence originates from a human donor with multiple sclerosis. The gene calls are TRBV7-9 and TRBJ1-5; 8 bases fit TRBD1. The CDR3 coding sequence is TGTGCCAGCAGCTTAGAGGAGGGACAGGGCAATCAGCCCCAGCATTTT. The encoded protein is CASSLEEGQGNQPQHF.